The rows below give T cell receptor beta chains drawn from one sample of a study of blood T cell repertoires in COVID-19. Profiled with immunoSEQ multiplex PCR; TCRdb holds only in-frame clones, not every one. The data show 40,000 to 55,000 clones, roughly nine tenths seen once. Input material: peripheral blood. These receptors were collected from a man aged 65 to 79 with active COVID-19. Each CDR3 is given with its conserved first and last residue. D genes are given only for firm matches. Rows give clone size only sometimes, using once, few, many, or a class for an expanded clone.

-,TRBJ2-2,-,TRBV7-2,TGTGCCAGCAGCTTAGCGTTGCGCACCGGGGAGCTGTTTTTT,CASSLALRTGELFF
-,TRBJ2-7,once,TRBV7-8,TGTGCCAGCAGCTTAGAGGGGAAGCAGTACTTC,CASSLEGKQYF
TRBD1,TRBJ2-1,-,TRBV27,TGTGCCAGCAGTTTAACAGGGGGAAACAATGAGCAGTTCTTC,CASSLTGGNNEQFF
-,TRBJ1-6,-,TRBV7-4,TGTGCCAGCAGCGCAGAGGTAGTCTTCAGCTCCTATAATTCACCCCTCCACTTT,CASSAEVVFSSYNSPLHF
TRBD2,TRBJ2-3,-,TRBV7-3,TGTGCCAGCAGTAGGATAGGACTAGCGGGGCCGGGGACAGATACGCAGTATTTT,CASSRIGLAGPGTDTQYF
-,TRBJ2-1,-,TRBV24-1,TGTGCCACCAGTGATTTGTATTACAATGAGCAGTTCTTC,CATSDLYYNEQFF
-,TRBJ1-1,-,TRBV27,TGTGCCAGCAGCCCATGGGAGGTGGGGTTTGGGGCTGGGGCTTTCTTT,CASSPWEVGFGAGAFF
-,TRBJ2-7,once,TRBV7-2,TGTGCCAGCAGCTTAGGACCCGCAGGGAAAGGAAACGAGCAGTACTTC,CASSLGPAGKGNEQYF
TRBD2,TRBJ2-2,-,TRBV15,TGTGCCACCAGCAGAGGGACTAGCGGGGGATCCGGGGAGCTGTTTTTT,CATSRGTSGGSGELFF
TRBD1,TRBJ1-4,once,TRBV7-2,TGTGCCAGCAGCTTGGGACAGAATAATGAAAAACTGTTTTTT,CASSLGQNNEKLFF
TRBD2,TRBJ2-1,-,TRBV7-2,TGTGCCAGCAGCCGCAAGCTGGGATCTAGCGGGGGGGCCTACAATGAGCAGTTCTTC,CASSRKLGSSGGAYNEQFF
-,TRBJ1-5,few,TRBV10-1,TGCGCCAGCAGTGAGACAGGCGCTCAGCCCCAGCATTTT,CASSETGAQPQHF
-,TRBJ1-6,-,TRBV21-1,TGTGCCAGCAGGAGGACAGGGGCAGGGTCACCCCTCCACTTT,CASRRTGAGSPLHF
-,TRBJ2-5,-,TRBV9,TGTGCCAGCAGCGTAGGGGGGAGGCCACAAGAGACCCAGTACTTC,CASSVGGRPQETQYF
TRBD1,TRBJ1-1,once,TRBV3-1/TRBV3-2,TGTGCCAGCAGCCAAGAAAGCTATGGGACAGCCGAAGCTTTCTTT,CASSQESYGTAEAFF
-,TRBJ2-1,-,TRBV29-1,TGTGTGAATCAACAGGGCAATGAGCAGTTCTTC,CVNQQGNEQFF
-,TRBJ2-7,-,TRBV6-2/TRBV6-3,TGTGCCAGCAGTCCCCCCCAGGGCCTCTACGAGCAGTACTTC,CASSPPQGLYEQYF
-,TRBJ2-7,-,TRBV11-2,TGTGCCAGCAGCCACCCGGGAGGCAGGGGGCAAGAGCAGTACTTC,CASSHPGGRGQEQYF
TRBD2,TRBJ2-2,-,TRBV9,TGTGCCAGCAGCGTAGATAGCGGGGCCCAGAACACCGGGGAGCTGTTTTTT,CASSVDSGAQNTGELFF
-,TRBJ1-4,-,TRBV5-6,TGTGCCAGCAGCCACAGGGAGCCAACTAATGAAAAACTGTTTTTT,CASSHREPTNEKLFF
-,TRBJ1-2,-,TRBV18,TGTGCCAGCTCACTGGCAGGGCTTGATGGCTACACCTTC,CASSLAGLDGYTF
-,TRBJ2-7,-,TRBV21-1,TGTGCCAGCAGCAAAGTTTTCACTAGCGGGGTGAAGATATCCTACGAGCAGTACTTC,CASSKVFTSGVKISYEQYF
-,TRBJ2-7,-,TRBV9,TGTGCCAGCAGCGTAGCGGCTAGCAGACACTACGAGCAGTACTTC,CASSVAASRHYEQYF
TRBD2,TRBJ2-1,-,TRBV19,TGTGCCAGTAGTATAGGACAGCGGGGGGTCTACAATGAGCAGTTCTTC,CASSIGQRGVYNEQFF
-,TRBJ1-2,-,TRBV12-3/TRBV12-4,TGTGCCAGCAAGGGGGTGGATGGCTACACCTTC,CASKGVDGYTF
TRBD1,TRBJ1-1,-,TRBV7-9,TGTGCCAGCAGCTTAGGAGGGGGCGTCACTGAAGCTTTCTTT,CASSLGGGVTEAFF
TRBD2,TRBJ2-5,-,TRBV7-3,TGTGCCAGCAGCCGACTAGCGGGGGGGCTTTTGCTTCCGGAGACCCAGTACTTC,CASSRLAGGLLLPETQYF
-,TRBJ1-5,-,TRBV2,TGTGCCAGCACCCGACAGCTTAATCAGCCCCAGCATTTT,CASTRQLNQPQHF
TRBD1,TRBJ2-2,-,TRBV9,TGTGCCAGCAGCGTAGACCCACAGGGGGGCACCGGGGAGCTGTTTTTT,CASSVDPQGGTGELFF
-,TRBJ2-3,-,TRBV2,TGTGCCAGCCTCTCCGGTCGGACAGATACGCAGTATTTT,CASLSGRTDTQYF
TRBD1,TRBJ2-7,-,TRBV18,TGTGCCAGCTCAAACGACAGGGGACGTTACGAGCAGTACTTC,CASSNDRGRYEQYF
-,TRBJ2-3,-,TRBV18,TGTGCCAGCTCACCCCCAGGGGTTTCAGATACGCAGTATTTT,CASSPPGVSDTQYF
-,TRBJ2-6,-,TRBV11-2,TGTGCCAGCAGCCTTCGTCGGGGTCAGGAATACTCTGGGGCCAACGTCCTGACTTTC,CASSLRRGQEYSGANVLTF
-,TRBJ2-3,-,TRBV4-1,TGCGCCAGCACTAGGAGTAGCACAGATACGCAGTATTTT,CASTRSSTDTQYF
TRBD1,TRBJ2-3,-,TRBV2,TGTGCCACCGCAACAGGGGTTGGAGATACGCAGTATTTT,CATATGVGDTQYF
-,TRBJ2-4,-,TRBV2,TGTGCCAGCAGACCTCCGGGACACACGAAGGACATTCAGTACTTC,CASRPPGHTKDIQYF
-,TRBJ2-3,once,TRBV6-6,TGTGCCAGCAGTCCCGAGGATACGCAGTATTTT,CASSPEDTQYF
-,TRBJ1-2,-,TRBV6-7,TGTGCCAGCAGTTACTCGACCCCGGGGGGGAGAGGCTACACCTTC,CASSYSTPGGRGYTF
TRBD2,TRBJ2-3,-,TRBV6-5,TGTGCCATCGGGACTAGCGGGGGCGCAGATACGCAGTATTTT,CAIGTSGGADTQYF
TRBD1,TRBJ1-4,-,TRBV3-1/TRBV3-2,TGTGCCAGCAGCCCGGGACAGGGGTATGAAAAACTGTTTTTT,CASSPGQGYEKLFF
-,TRBJ2-7,-,TRBV6-2/TRBV6-3,TGTGCCAGCAGTTTCGACAGTGAACCACTACGGGAGCAGTACTTC,CASSFDSEPLREQYF
-,TRBJ2-7,-,TRBV19,TGTGCCAGTAGTGCGGGACTCCTCTCCTACGAGCAGTACTTC,CASSAGLLSYEQYF
-,TRBJ1-4,-,TRBV28,TGTGCCAGCAGTTTTGGAGTGGGGAGCTTAACTAATGAAAAACTGTTTTTT,CASSFGVGSLTNEKLFF
-,TRBJ1-2,-,TRBV6-2/TRBV6-3,TGTGCCAGCAGTTACGGGGGCCGGAGGGGCTACACCTTC,CASSYGGRRGYTF
-,TRBJ2-2,-,TRBV5-1,TGCGCCAGCAGCCCAAGGCCGGGACAGAACACCGGGGAGCTGTTTTTT,CASSPRPGQNTGELFF
-,TRBJ2-6,-,TRBV19,TGTGCCAGTAGTACCGCCGGAGTTGGGGCCAACGTCCTGACTTTC,CASSTAGVGANVLTF
-,TRBJ1-5,-,TRBV5-6,TGTGCCAGCAGCTCCTTCCAATACAGGGCGAATCAGCCCCAGCATTTT,CASSSFQYRANQPQHF
-,TRBJ2-6,-,TRBV7-2,TGTGCCAGCAGCCCCCCAGGGCGTGGGGCCAACGTCCTGACTTTC,CASSPPGRGANVLTF
TRBD2,TRBJ2-3,-,TRBV6-1,TGTGCCAGCAGTGCTACAGGGCCGGGACTAGTTAGGGCCACAGATACGCAGTATTTT,CASSATGPGLVRATDTQYF
-,TRBJ2-5,-,TRBV28,TGTGCCAGCAGATACGGACATCAAGAGACCCAGTACTTC,CASRYGHQETQYF
-,TRBJ2-3,-,TRBV11-2,TGTGCCAGCAGCTTATCTACTCTCTCGGGGGATCGGCGCACAGATACGCAGTATTTT,CASSLSTLSGDRRTDTQYF
-,TRBJ1-5,-,TRBV18,TGTGCCAGCTCACGGCAGTATAGCAATCAGCCCCAGCATTTT,CASSRQYSNQPQHF
-,TRBJ2-4,-,TRBV6-1,TGTGCCAGCAGTGAAATGGTAGAGCCCAAAAACATTCAGTACTTC,CASSEMVEPKNIQYF
TRBD2,TRBJ2-5,-,TRBV7-3,TGTGCCAGCAGCCCCACGGGGGTGGCGGGGGGATCAGAGACCCAGTACTTC,CASSPTGVAGGSETQYF
-,TRBJ2-1,-,TRBV3-1/TRBV3-2,TGTGCCAGCAGCCAAGTTGTGACTCTGAACAATGAGCAGTTCTTC,CASSQVVTLNNEQFF
TRBD2,TRBJ2-1,once,TRBV4-1,TGCGCCAGCAGCCAAGGGAGCGGGGGGGCCAGGAATGAGCAGTTCTTC,CASSQGSGGARNEQFF
TRBD2,TRBJ2-1,once,TRBV5-1,TGCGCCAGCAGCCCGACCGCGGGGGGATCCTACAATGAGCAGTTCTTC,CASSPTAGGSYNEQFF